These T cell receptor beta chains were read from a single sample in a study of cytotoxic CD8 clonotypes in ibrutinib-treated CLL. Only in-frame clones appear in the TCRdb table, and some are missing; sequencing was by immunoSEQ multiplex PCR. In the table there are 300,000 or so clones, 60% to 80% of which are singletons. Here the sequenced sample was PBMCs, taken after 36 months of ibrutinib treatment. These receptors all come from a human donor with chronic lymphocytic leukemia. CDR3s include the opening cysteine and the closing phenylalanine or tryptophan. D genes are given only for firm matches. Not all rows give a size; the values are once, few, many and, for expanded clones, a class.

CDR3 length: 12
clone size: NA
J gene: TRBJ2-3
D gene: NA
V gene: TRBV7-9
CDR3 DNA: TGTGCCAGCAGCACCCGCACAGATACGCAGTATTTT
CDR3 protein: CASSTRTDTQYF

CDR3 length: 11
clone size: NA
J gene: TRBJ2-7
D gene: NA
V gene: TRBV6-5
CDR3 DNA: TGTGCCAGCAGCCCGGGACATCCGATACCATTC
CDR3 protein: CASSPGHPIPF

CDR3 length: 17
clone size: NA
J gene: TRBJ1-4
D gene: NA
V gene: TRBV5-6
CDR3 DNA: TGTGCCAGCAGCTTGGAGCCGGCAGGGCAGGGAAATGAAAAACTGTTTTTT
CDR3 protein: CASSLEPAGQGNEKLFF

CDR3 length: 15
clone size: once
J gene: TRBJ2-5
D gene: NA
V gene: TRBV7-2
CDR3 DNA: TGTGCCAGCAGCCCCAATACGGGACGGTTAACGGCCCAGTACTTC
CDR3 protein: CASSPNTGRLTAQYF

CDR3 length: 12
clone size: NA
J gene: TRBJ2-1
D gene: NA
V gene: TRBV7-3
CDR3 DNA: TGTGCCAGCAGCCCAGACCCCAATGAGCAGTTCTTC
CDR3 protein: CASSPDPNEQFF

CDR3 length: 14
clone size: NA
J gene: TRBJ2-7
D gene: NA
V gene: TRBV27
CDR3 DNA: TGTGCCAGCAGTCGCCCTAGTAAGCTAAACGAGCAGTACTTC
CDR3 protein: CASSRPSKLNEQYF

CDR3 length: 12
clone size: NA
J gene: TRBJ2-5
D gene: NA
V gene: TRBV2
CDR3 DNA: TGTGCTTCCACCAGGAATCAAGAGACCCAGTACTTC
CDR3 protein: CASTRNQETQYF

CDR3 length: 15
clone size: NA
J gene: TRBJ1-2
D gene: TRBD1
V gene: TRBV6-6
CDR3 DNA: TGTGCCAGCAGTGGCAAAGATTACAGGGGCTATGGCTACACCTTC
CDR3 protein: CASSGKDYRGYGYTF

CDR3 length: 16
clone size: NA
J gene: TRBJ2-2
D gene: NA
V gene: TRBV18
CDR3 DNA: TGTGCCAGCTCACCACGGGTGGCAGGGAACACCGGGGAGCTGTTTTTT
CDR3 protein: CASSPRVAGNTGELFF

CDR3 length: 14
clone size: NA
J gene: TRBJ1-4
D gene: TRBD1
V gene: TRBV6-6
CDR3 DNA: TGTGCCAGCACCACGGACAGGGGGGGCGAAAAACTGTTTTTT
CDR3 protein: CASTTDRGGEKLFF

CDR3 length: 13
clone size: NA
J gene: TRBJ2-2
D gene: NA
V gene: TRBV29-1
CDR3 DNA: TGCAGCGTTTGGGGATTTGAGGTCGGGGAGCTGTTTTTT
CDR3 protein: CSVWGFEVGELFF

CDR3 length: 12
clone size: NA
J gene: TRBJ2-3
D gene: NA
V gene: TRBV7-2
CDR3 DNA: TGTGCCAGCAGCTTATCAACAGATACGCAGTATTTT
CDR3 protein: CASSLSTDTQYF

CDR3 length: 17
clone size: NA
J gene: TRBJ2-7
D gene: NA
V gene: TRBV15
CDR3 DNA: TGTGCCACCAGCAGAGATGGGTACAGGGTTGGGAACTACGAGCAGTACTTC
CDR3 protein: CATSRDGYRVGNYEQYF

CDR3 length: 18
clone size: NA
J gene: TRBJ2-5
D gene: NA
V gene: TRBV4-1
CDR3 DNA: TGCGCCAGCAGCCAAGAAGGGGTGCGGGGCGAGTACCAAGAGACCCAGTACTTC
CDR3 protein: CASSQEGVRGEYQETQYF

CDR3 length: 14
clone size: NA
J gene: TRBJ2-7
D gene: NA
V gene: TRBV6-5
CDR3 DNA: TGTGCCAGCAGTTACACCGACGGATTCTACGAGCAGTACTTC
CDR3 protein: CASSYTDGFYEQYF

CDR3 length: 15
clone size: NA
J gene: TRBJ2-5
D gene: TRBD2
V gene: TRBV7-3
CDR3 DNA: TGTGCCAGCAGCTTATCACCGGGACTAGGAGAGACCCAGTACTTC
CDR3 protein: CASSLSPGLGETQYF

CDR3 length: 13
clone size: NA
J gene: TRBJ2-1
D gene: TRBD1
V gene: TRBV6-1
CDR3 DNA: TGTGCCAGCAGTGCTACAGGGGTGGCTGAGCAGTTCTTC
CDR3 protein: CASSATGVAEQFF

CDR3 length: 11
clone size: NA
J gene: TRBJ2-1
D gene: NA
V gene: TRBV10-3
CDR3 DNA: TGTGCCATCAGTGATCAAGGGCGGCAGTTCTTC
CDR3 protein: CAISDQGRQFF

CDR3 length: 16
clone size: few
J gene: TRBJ1-6
D gene: TRBD1
V gene: TRBV13
CDR3 DNA: TGTGCCAGCAGCTCTTCAGCCGGGACAGGGAATTCACCCCTCCACTTT
CDR3 protein: CASSSSAGTGNSPLHF

CDR3 length: 12
clone size: NA
J gene: TRBJ1-2
D gene: NA
V gene: TRBV25-1
CDR3 DNA: TGTGCCAGCAGTATAGGACGTAATGGCTACACCTTC
CDR3 protein: CASSIGRNGYTF

CDR3 length: 13
clone size: NA
J gene: TRBJ2-3
D gene: NA
V gene: TRBV27
CDR3 DNA: TGTGCCAGCAGTTTATCCCGCACAGATACGCAGTATTTT
CDR3 protein: CASSLSRTDTQYF

CDR3 length: 14
clone size: few
J gene: TRBJ2-1
D gene: NA
V gene: TRBV28
CDR3 DNA: TGTGCCAGCAGTTCGAGGACAGCTTACAATGAGCAGTTCTTC
CDR3 protein: CASSSRTAYNEQFF

CDR3 length: 16
clone size: few
J gene: TRBJ1-1
D gene: NA
V gene: TRBV4-1
CDR3 DNA: TGCGCCAGCAGCCAAGATCCGACAGTTGGGGCCACTGAAGCTTTCTTT
CDR3 protein: CASSQDPTVGATEAFF

CDR3 length: 14
clone size: few
J gene: TRBJ2-7
D gene: NA
V gene: TRBV18
CDR3 DNA: TGTGCCAGCTCACCACTATACGGAGTCTACGAGCAGTACTTC
CDR3 protein: CASSPLYGVYEQYF

CDR3 length: 19
clone size: once
J gene: TRBJ2-5
D gene: TRBD2
V gene: TRBV4-1
CDR3 DNA: TGCGCCAGCAGCCAAGATCCCTCTAAGGCGGGGGGCGCCTCGGAGACCCAGTACTTC
CDR3 protein: CASSQDPSKAGGASETQYF

CDR3 length: 17
clone size: NA
J gene: TRBJ1-5
D gene: NA
V gene: TRBV29-1
CDR3 DNA: TGCAGCGTTCCCGAGGGGGGGACGGAGTATAGCAATCAGCCCCAGCATTTT
CDR3 protein: CSVPEGGTEYSNQPQHF

CDR3 length: 17
clone size: NA
J gene: TRBJ2-7
D gene: TRBD2
V gene: TRBV11-2
CDR3 DNA: TGTGCCAGCAGTCGTTTGCCGGGACTAGGCCCCTCCTACGAGCAGTACTTC
CDR3 protein: CASSRLPGLGPSYEQYF

CDR3 length: 17
clone size: NA
J gene: TRBJ2-6
D gene: NA
V gene: TRBV5-1
CDR3 DNA: TGCGCCAGCAGCTTGGCTGGGGGATCCTCTGGGGCCAACGTCCTGACTTTC
CDR3 protein: CASSLAGGSSGANVLTF

CDR3 length: 14
clone size: NA
J gene: TRBJ1-1
D gene: TRBD1
V gene: TRBV18
CDR3 DNA: TGTGCCAGCTCATTCGGACAGGAGATAATTGAAGCTTTCTTT
CDR3 protein: CASSFGQEIIEAFF

CDR3 length: 15
clone size: NA
J gene: TRBJ2-2
D gene: TRBD2
V gene: TRBV2
CDR3 DNA: TGTGCCAGCAGTCCCTGGGAGGGTTACACCGGGGAGCTGTTTTTT
CDR3 protein: CASSPWEGYTGELFF

CDR3 length: 10
clone size: NA
J gene: TRBJ2-7
D gene: TRBD2
V gene: TRBV5-1
CDR3 DNA: TGCGCCTCCCGGGGGGACGAGCAGTACTTC
CDR3 protein: CASRGDEQYF

CDR3 length: 15
clone size: NA
J gene: TRBJ2-2
D gene: NA
V gene: TRBV27
CDR3 DNA: TGTGCCAGCAGGGCCTCGATCGGCAACACCGGGGAGCTGTTTTTT
CDR3 protein: CASRASIGNTGELFF

CDR3 length: 15
clone size: few
J gene: TRBJ2-1
D gene: TRBD2
V gene: TRBV10-3
CDR3 DNA: TGTGCCATCAGTCCCGGGACTAGCGGCCACAATGAGCAGTTCTTC
CDR3 protein: CAISPGTSGHNEQFF

CDR3 length: 13
clone size: NA
J gene: TRBJ2-3
D gene: NA
V gene: TRBV9
CDR3 DNA: TGTGCCAGCAGCGATTCGCGCACAGATACGCAGTATTTT
CDR3 protein: CASSDSRTDTQYF

CDR3 length: 13
clone size: NA
J gene: TRBJ1-1
D gene: NA
V gene: TRBV10-3
CDR3 DNA: TGTGCCATCAGTGACAGGGGTCGAACTGAAGCTTTCTTT
CDR3 protein: CAISDRGRTEAFF

CDR3 length: 13
clone size: NA
J gene: TRBJ2-5
D gene: NA
V gene: TRBV7-2
CDR3 DNA: TGTGCCAGCAGCTTGTCCAGGGTGGAGACCCAGTACTTC
CDR3 protein: CASSLSRVETQYF

CDR3 length: 12
clone size: NA
J gene: TRBJ1-1
D gene: TRBD1
V gene: TRBV28
CDR3 DNA: TGTGCCAGCAGTTTAAGGGGGCCTGAAGCTTTCTTT
CDR3 protein: CASSLRGPEAFF

CDR3 length: 14
clone size: NA
J gene: TRBJ2-2
D gene: NA
V gene: TRBV11-3
CDR3 DNA: TGTGCCAGCAGCTTATACTTGAACACCGGGGAGCTGTTTTTT
CDR3 protein: CASSLYLNTGELFF

CDR3 length: 14
clone size: few
J gene: TRBJ2-5
D gene: NA
V gene: TRBV4-1
CDR3 DNA: TGCGCCAGCAGCCAAGAGACGGACCAAGAGACCCAGTACTTC
CDR3 protein: CASSQETDQETQYF